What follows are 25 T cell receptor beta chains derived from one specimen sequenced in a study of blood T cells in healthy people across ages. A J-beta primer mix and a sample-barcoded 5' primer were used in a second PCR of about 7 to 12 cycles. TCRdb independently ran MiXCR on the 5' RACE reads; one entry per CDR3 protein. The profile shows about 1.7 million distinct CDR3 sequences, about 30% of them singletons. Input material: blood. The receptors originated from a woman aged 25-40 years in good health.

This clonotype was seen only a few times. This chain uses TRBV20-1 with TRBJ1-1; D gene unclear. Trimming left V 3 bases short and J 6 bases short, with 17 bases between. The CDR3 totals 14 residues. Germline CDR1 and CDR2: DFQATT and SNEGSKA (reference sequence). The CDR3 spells CSARPPREDPEAFF. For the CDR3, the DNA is TGCAGTGCTAGGCCCCCCCGGGAGGACCCTGAAGCTTTCTTT.

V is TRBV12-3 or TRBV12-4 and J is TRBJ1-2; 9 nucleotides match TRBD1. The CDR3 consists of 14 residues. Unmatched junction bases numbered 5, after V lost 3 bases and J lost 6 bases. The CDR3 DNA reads TGTGCCAGCAGTTTTTACAGGGGGCTCGATGGCTACACCTTC. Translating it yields CASSFYRGLDGYTF.

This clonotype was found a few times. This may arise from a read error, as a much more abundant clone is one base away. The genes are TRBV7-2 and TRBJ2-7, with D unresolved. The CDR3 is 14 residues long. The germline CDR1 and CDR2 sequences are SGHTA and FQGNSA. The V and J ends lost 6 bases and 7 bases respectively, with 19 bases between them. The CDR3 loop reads CASRPGVVFKEQYF. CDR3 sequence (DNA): TGTGCCAGCAGGCCCGGAGTAGTGTTTAAGGAGCAGTACTTC.

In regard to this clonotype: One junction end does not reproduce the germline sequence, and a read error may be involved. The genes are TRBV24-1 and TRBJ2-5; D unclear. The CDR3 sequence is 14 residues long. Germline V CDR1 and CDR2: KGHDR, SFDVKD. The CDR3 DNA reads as TGTGCCACCAGTGATCGTAGGACCCAAGGGACCCAGTACTTC. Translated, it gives CATSDRRTQGTQYF.

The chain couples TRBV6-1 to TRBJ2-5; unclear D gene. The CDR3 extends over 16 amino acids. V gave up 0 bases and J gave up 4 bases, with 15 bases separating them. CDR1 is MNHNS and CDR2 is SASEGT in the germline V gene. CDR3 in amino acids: CASSEAGSFLGETQYF. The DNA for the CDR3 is TGTGCCAGCAGTGAAGCAGGTAGCTTTTTAGGAGAGACCCAGTACTTC.

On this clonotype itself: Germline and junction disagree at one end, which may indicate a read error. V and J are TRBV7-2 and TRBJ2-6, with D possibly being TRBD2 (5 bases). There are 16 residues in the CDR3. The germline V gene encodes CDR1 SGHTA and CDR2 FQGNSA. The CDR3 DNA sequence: TGTGCCAGCAGCTTAGAGGCGGCTTCGAGGGCCAACGTCCCGACTTTC. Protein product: CASSLEAASRANVPTF.

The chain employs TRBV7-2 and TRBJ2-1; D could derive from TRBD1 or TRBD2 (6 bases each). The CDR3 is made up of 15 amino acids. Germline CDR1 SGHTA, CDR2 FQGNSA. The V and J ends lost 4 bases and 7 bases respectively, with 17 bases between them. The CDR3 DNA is TGTGCCAGCAGCTCTAAGGTGGGGGGCCGGAATGAGCAGTTCTTC. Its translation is CASSSKVGGRNEQFF.

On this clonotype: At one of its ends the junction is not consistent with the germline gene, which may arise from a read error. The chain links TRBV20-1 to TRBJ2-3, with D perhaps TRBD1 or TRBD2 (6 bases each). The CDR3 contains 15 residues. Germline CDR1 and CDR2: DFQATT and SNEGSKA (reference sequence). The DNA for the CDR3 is TGTAGTGCTAGAGGCGCGGGACATGGTTGCGATACGCAGTATTTT. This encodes CSARGAGHGCDTQYF.

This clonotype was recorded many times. The CDR3 region is CASSSNPWVGNYGYTF. The CDR3 DNA reads as TGTGCCAGCAGCTCCAACCCTTGGGTTGGCAACTATGGCTACACCTTC. The chain carries TRBV7-2 and TRBJ1-2; D call uncertain. The germline V gene has CDR1 SGHTA and CDR2 FQGNSA. CDR3 size: 16 residues. The germline V and J ends were trimmed by 4 bases and 2 bases, with 17 bases remaining between them.

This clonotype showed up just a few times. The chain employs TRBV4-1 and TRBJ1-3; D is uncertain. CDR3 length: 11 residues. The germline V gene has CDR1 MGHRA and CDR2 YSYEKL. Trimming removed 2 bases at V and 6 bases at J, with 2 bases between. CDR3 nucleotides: TGCGCCAGCAGCCAACTAAACACCATATATTTT. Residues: CASSQLNTIYF.

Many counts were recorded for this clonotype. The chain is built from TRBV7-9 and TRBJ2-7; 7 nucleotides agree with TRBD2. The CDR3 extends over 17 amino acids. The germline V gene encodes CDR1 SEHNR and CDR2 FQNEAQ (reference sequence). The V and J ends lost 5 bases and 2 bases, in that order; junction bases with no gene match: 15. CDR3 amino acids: CASSPLSGAGNTYEQYF. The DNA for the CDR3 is TGTGCCAGCAGCCCGCTGAGCGGGGCAGGGAACACCTACGAGCAGTACTTC.

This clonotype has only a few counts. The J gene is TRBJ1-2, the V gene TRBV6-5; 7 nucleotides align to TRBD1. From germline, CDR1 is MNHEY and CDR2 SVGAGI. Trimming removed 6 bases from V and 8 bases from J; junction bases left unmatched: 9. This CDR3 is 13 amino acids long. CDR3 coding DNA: TGTGCCAGCAGACAGACAGGGCGGCGGGGCTACACCTTC. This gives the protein CASRQTGRRGYTF.

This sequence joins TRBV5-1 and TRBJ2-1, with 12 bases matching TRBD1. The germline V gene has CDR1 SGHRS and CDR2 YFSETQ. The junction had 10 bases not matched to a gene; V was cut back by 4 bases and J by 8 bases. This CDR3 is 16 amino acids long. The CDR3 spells CASSPSPGTGGHEQFF. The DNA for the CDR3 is TGCGCCAGCAGCCCCTCCCCCGGGACAGGGGGCCATGAGCAGTTCTTC.

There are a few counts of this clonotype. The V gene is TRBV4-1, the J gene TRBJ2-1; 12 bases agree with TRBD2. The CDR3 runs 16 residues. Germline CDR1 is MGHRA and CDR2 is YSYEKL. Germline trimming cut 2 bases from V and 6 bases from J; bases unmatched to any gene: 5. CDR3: CASSQSLAGGINEQFF. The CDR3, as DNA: TGCGCCAGCAGCCAAAGCCTAGCGGGGGGGATCAATGAGCAGTTCTTC.

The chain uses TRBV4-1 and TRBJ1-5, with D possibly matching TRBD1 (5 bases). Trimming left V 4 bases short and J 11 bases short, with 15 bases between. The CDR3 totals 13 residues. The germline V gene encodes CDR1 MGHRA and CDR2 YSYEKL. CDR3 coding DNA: TGCGCCAGCAGCCTCGCGGGGGGGGTCGCCCAGCATTTT. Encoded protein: CASSLAGGVAQHF.

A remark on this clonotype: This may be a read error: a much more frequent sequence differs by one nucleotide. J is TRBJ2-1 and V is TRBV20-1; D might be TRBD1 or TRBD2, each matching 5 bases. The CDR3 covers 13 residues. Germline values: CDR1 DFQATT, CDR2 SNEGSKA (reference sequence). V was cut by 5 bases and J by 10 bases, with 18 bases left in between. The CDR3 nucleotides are TGCAGTGCTGCTCCGGGACCCTGGAAGGAGCAGTTCTTC. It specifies CSAAPGPWKEQFF.

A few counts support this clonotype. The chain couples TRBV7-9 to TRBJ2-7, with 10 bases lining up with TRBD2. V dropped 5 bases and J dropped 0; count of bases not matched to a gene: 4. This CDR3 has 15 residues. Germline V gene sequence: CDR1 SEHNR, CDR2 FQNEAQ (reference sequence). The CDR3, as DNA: TGTGCCAGCAGCCCCCCTAGCGGGGGCTCCTACGAGCAGTACTTC. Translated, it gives CASSPPSGGSYEQYF. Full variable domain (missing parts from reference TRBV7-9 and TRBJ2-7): DTGVSQNPRHKITKRGQNVTFRCDPISEHNRLYWYRQTLGQGPEFLTYFQNEAQLEKSRLLSDRFSAERPKGSFSTLEIQRTEQGDSAMYLCASSPPSGGSYEQYFGPGTRLTVT.

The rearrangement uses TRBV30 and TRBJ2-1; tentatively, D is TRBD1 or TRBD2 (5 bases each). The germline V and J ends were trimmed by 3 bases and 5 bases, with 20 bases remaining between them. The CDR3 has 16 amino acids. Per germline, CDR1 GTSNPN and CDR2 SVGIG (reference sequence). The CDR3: CAWRSPGAILNNEQFF. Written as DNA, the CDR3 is TGTGCCTGGAGATCCCCCGGGGCTATCCTGAACAATGAGCAGTTCTTC.

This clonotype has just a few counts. The chain's CDR3 is CASSLAGGPGYNEQFF. The DNA of the CDR3 is TGTGCCAGCAGTTTAGCGGGAGGGCCGGGATACAATGAGCAGTTCTTC. V is TRBV12-3 or TRBV12-4 and J is TRBJ2-1; TRBD2 matches 7 bases. Trimming at V came to 0 bases and at J to 4 bases, leaving 6 bases not matched to a gene. The CDR3 loop spans 16 amino acids.

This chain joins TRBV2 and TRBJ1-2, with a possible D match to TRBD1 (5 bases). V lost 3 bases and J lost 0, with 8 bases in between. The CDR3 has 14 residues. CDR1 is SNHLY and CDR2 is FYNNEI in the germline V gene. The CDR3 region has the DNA TGTGCCAGCAGTGAGTCCAGGGCTAACTATGGCTACACCTTC. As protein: CASSESRANYGYTF.

The CDR3 sequence is CASSPDVDGYTF. The CDR3 nucleotides are TGCGCCAGCAGCCCCGACGTTGATGGCTACACCTTC. The gene calls are TRBV5-1 and TRBJ1-2; D remains ambiguous. Trimming removed 4 bases from V and 6 bases from J, with 10 bases in between. The CDR3 consists of 12 residues. The germline CDR1 and CDR2 sequences are SGHRS and YFSETQ. Together with reference TRBV5-1 and TRBJ1-2, the CDR3 gives the full variable domain: KAGVTQTPRYLIKTRGQQVTLSCSPISGHRSVSWYQQTPGQGLQFLFEYFSETQRNKGNFPGRFSGRQFSNSRSEMNVSTLELGDSALYLCASSPDVDGYTFGSGTRLTVV.

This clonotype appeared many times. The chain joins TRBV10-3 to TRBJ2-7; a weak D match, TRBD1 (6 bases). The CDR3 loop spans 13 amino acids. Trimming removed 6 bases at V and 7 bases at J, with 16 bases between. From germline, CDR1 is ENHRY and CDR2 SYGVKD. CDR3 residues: CAIRTPGVREQYF. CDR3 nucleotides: TGTGCCATCAGAACCCCAGGGGTGAGGGAGCAGTACTTC.

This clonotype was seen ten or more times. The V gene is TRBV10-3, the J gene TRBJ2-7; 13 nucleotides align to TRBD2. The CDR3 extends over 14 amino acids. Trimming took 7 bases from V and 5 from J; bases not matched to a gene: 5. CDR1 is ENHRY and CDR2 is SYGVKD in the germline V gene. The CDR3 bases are TGTGCCATCACCCGACTAGCGGGAGGAAACGAGCAGTACTTC. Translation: CAITRLAGGNEQYF.

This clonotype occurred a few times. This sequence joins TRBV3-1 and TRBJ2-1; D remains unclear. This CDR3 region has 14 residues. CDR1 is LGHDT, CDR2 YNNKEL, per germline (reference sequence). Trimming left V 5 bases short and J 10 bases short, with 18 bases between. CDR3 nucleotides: TGTGCCAGCAGCGCGGATGAATACAGTGGAGAGCAGTTCTTC. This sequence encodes CASSADEYSGEQFF.

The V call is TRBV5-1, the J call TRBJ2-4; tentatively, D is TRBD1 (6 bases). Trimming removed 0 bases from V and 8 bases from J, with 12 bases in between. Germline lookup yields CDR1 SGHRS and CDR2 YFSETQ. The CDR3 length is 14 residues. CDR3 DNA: TGCGCCAGCAGCTTGGGGGGGCAACGGGACATTCAGTACTTC. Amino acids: CASSLGGQRDIQYF.